One and the same sample provided the 18 T cell receptor beta chains below, sequenced in a study of OX40 agonist ivuxolimab in advanced cancers. Sequencing was performed with immunoSEQ multiplex PCR; in TCRdb, only in-frame clones are kept and a portion is missing. The sample holds about 55,000 clones, roughly 86% seen once. The sequencing used CD4+ or CD8+ T cells sorted from blood, collected in a trial of the OX40 agonist ivuxolimab. Every receptor here comes from an adult with an advanced solid tumor such as melanoma, head and neck, liver or kidney cancer.

The J gene is TRBJ2-7, the V gene TRBV7-9; D is undetermined. The germline V and J ends were trimmed by 5 bases and 6 bases, with 17 bases remaining between them. The CDR3 loop spans 14 amino acids. CDR1 SEHNR and CDR2 FQNEAQ come from the germline V gene (reference sequence). CDR3 sequence reads: CASSDNTKSGEQYF. The CDR3 coding sequence is TGTGCCAGCAGCGATAATACCAAGTCGGGCGAGCAGTACTTC. The full variable domain, its missing parts supplied by reference TRBV7-9 and TRBJ2-7, is DTGVSQNPRHKITKRGQNVTFRCDPISEHNRLYWYRQTLGQGPEFLTYFQNEAQLEKSRLLSDRFSAERPKGSFSTLEIQRTEQGDSAMYLCASSDNTKSGEQYFGPGTRLTVT.

V is TRBV9 and J is TRBJ2-4; TRBD2 aligns across 8 bases. Per germline, CDR1 SGDLS and CDR2 YYNGEE. The CDR3 is made up of 17 amino acids. Trimming cost V 4 bases and J 1 base; bases outside gene matches: 10. This chain's CDR3 is CASSQGGLAGAKNIQYF. The CDR3, as DNA: TGTGCCAGCAGCCAGGGAGGGCTAGCGGGCGCCAAAAACATTCAGTACTTC.

The rearrangement joins TRBV7-8 to TRBJ2-1; TRBD2 matches 11 bases. Germline CDR1 is SGHVS and CDR2 is FQNEAQ. This CDR3 has 14 residues. With 5 bases clipped from V and 13 bases from J, the junction kept 10 bases outside the gene matches. For the CDR3, the DNA is TGTGCCAGCAGCCCTACGGCTAGCGGGAGGACTCAGTTCTTC. As protein: CASSPTASGRTQFF.

This clone occurred once. V and J are TRBV6-5 and TRBJ2-3; D is undetermined. CDR3 length: 14 residues. The germline V and J ends were trimmed by 2 bases and 3 bases, with 9 bases remaining between them. Looked up from germline, CDR1 is MNHEY and CDR2 is SVGAGI. The CDR3 loop reads CASSYRGRTDTQYF. CDR3 DNA: TGTGCCAGCAGTTACCGAGGTAGAACAGATACGCAGTATTTT.

Only one count was recorded for this clone. This rearrangement joins TRBV9 to TRBJ2-6, with no clear D. V was clipped by 4 bases and J by 2 bases, with 19 bases between them. Germline V CDR1 and CDR2: SGDLS, YYNGEE. This CDR3 has 18 amino acids. CDR3 DNA: TGTGCCAGCAGCTCCGCTGGCCTCAACCGCACTGGGGCCAACGTCCTGACTTTC. Encoded protein: CASSSAGLNRTGANVLTF. The variable domain in full, completed from reference TRBV9 and TRBJ2-6, reads DSGVTQTPKHLITATGQRVTLRCSPRSGDLSVYWYQQSLDQGLQFLIQYYNGEERAKGNILERFSAQQFPDLHSELNLSSLELGDSALYFCASSSAGLNRTGANVLTFGAGSRLTVL.

This rearrangement joins TRBV6-5 to TRBJ2-3, with TRBD1 matching 8 bases. V was clipped by 6 bases and J by 2 bases; unmatched bases: 7. Per the germline V gene, CDR1 is MNHEY and CDR2 is SVGAGI. CDR3 size: 15 residues. For the CDR3, the DNA is TGTGCCAGCAGCCCGGACAGGGTTTTCACAGATACGCAGTATTTT. Protein sequence: CASSPDRVFTDTQYF.

The chain has TRBV28 and TRBJ2-1; 7 nucleotides align to TRBD1. This CDR3 region has 15 residues. With 7 bases clipped from V and 6 bases from J, the junction kept 12 bases outside the gene matches. Germline V lookup: CDR1 MDHEN, CDR2 SYDVKM. In DNA form, the CDR3 reads TGTGCCAGCAATGCGCCGACAGGGTTGGTCAATGAGCAGTTCTTC. Translated: CASNAPTGLVNEQFF. The full variable domain, its missing parts supplied by reference TRBV28 and TRBJ2-1, is DVKVTQSSRYLVKRTGEKVFLECVQDMDHENMFWYRQDPGLGLRLIYFSYDVKMKEKGDIPEGYSVSREKKERFSLILESASTNQTSMYLCASNAPTGLVNEQFFGPGTRLTVL.

The CDR3 DNA follows: TGCGCCAGCAGTGCTCTAGCGGACTCCAATGAGCAGTTCTTC. Translation: CASSALADSNEQFF. The chain links TRBV10-1 to TRBJ2-1, with 7 bases aligning to TRBD2. The V and J ends lost 4 bases and 6 bases, in that order; junction bases with no gene match: 6. The CDR3 contains 14 residues. Germline V CDR1 and CDR2: WNHNN, SYGVQD (reference sequence).

The CDR3 sequence: CASRRGTYEQYF. The CDR3 DNA reads TGTGCCAGCAGAAGGGGGACCTACGAGCAGTACTTC. This chain links TRBV28 with TRBJ2-7, with TRBD1 as a possible D gene (6 bases). The CDR3 totals 12 residues. CDR1 is MDHEN and CDR2 is SYDVKM in the germline V gene. V gave up 6 bases and J gave up 2 bases, with 8 bases separating them.

The J gene is TRBJ2-1, the V gene TRBV19, with TRBD2 identical over 9 bases. V was pared by 3 bases and J by 10 bases, with 7 bases of the junction left unmatched. The germline gives CDR1 LNHDA, CDR2 SQIVND (reference sequence). This CDR3 is 14 amino acids long. This CDR3 is CASSISGSFWEQFF. In nucleotides, the CDR3 is TGTGCCAGTAGTATTAGCGGGAGTTTTTGGGAGCAGTTCTTC.

The CDR3 sequence is CARSLSREESNEQFF. Written as DNA, the CDR3 is TGTGCCAGAAGCTTGTCGCGGGAGGAGTCGAATGAGCAGTTCTTC. This sequence joins TRBV5-3 and TRBJ2-1; TRBD2 matches 8 bases. TRBV5-3 is given ORF status, its function remaining uncertain. This CDR3 is built from 15 residues. Germline trimming cut 1 base from V and 7 bases from J; bases unmatched to any gene: 7.

The chain is built from TRBV19 and TRBJ2-5; no definite D call. This CDR3 comprises 15 residues. CDR1 and CDR2 from the germline V gene are LNHDA and SQIVND (reference sequence). Trimming removed 0 bases from V and 5 bases from J, with 13 bases in between. Here the CDR3 DNA reads TGTGCCAGTAGTATAGAGGCCAGCAGTGGGGAGACCCAGTACTTC. This sequence encodes CASSIEASSGETQYF.

Only a few counts were recorded for this clone. The V gene is TRBV5-1, the J gene TRBJ2-1; 9 positions agree with TRBD2. CDR3 size: 17 residues. V lost 1 base to trimming and J lost 7 bases; unmatched junction nucleotides: 12. CDR1 is SGHRS and CDR2 is YFSETQ in the germline V gene. CDR3 region: CASSLSLVIGLANEQFF. CDR3 DNA: TGCGCCAGCAGCTTGTCGTTGGTTATAGGACTAGCGAATGAGCAGTTCTTC.

This clone was seen only a few times. V gene TRBV28 combines with J gene TRBJ2-7; no definite D call. Germline values: CDR1 MDHEN, CDR2 SYDVKM. Trimming pared 2 bases from V and 8 bases from J, leaving 10 bases between. There are 12 residues in the CDR3. The CDR3 loop is CASSLGPAQQYF. The DNA of the CDR3 is TGTGCCAGCAGTTTAGGGCCGGCGCAGCAGTACTTC.

The V call is TRBV25-1, the J call TRBJ2-5; 7 bases are a match to TRBD2. Trimming at V came to 5 bases and at J to 5 bases, leaving 11 bases not matched to a gene. In germline, CDR1 is MGHDK, CDR2 SYGVNS. The CDR3 has 15 residues. The CDR3 reads CASSRNRLAQETQYF. DNA for the CDR3: TGTGCCAGCAGTAGGAACCGACTAGCTCAGGAGACCCAGTACTTC.

The chain couples TRBV29-1 to TRBJ2-1; 9 nucleotides line up with TRBD2. With 1 base clipped from V and 3 bases from J, the junction kept 4 bases outside the gene matches. CDR3 length equals 15 residues. The germline V gene has CDR1 SQVTM and CDR2 ANQGSEA. In DNA form, the CDR3 reads TGCAGCGTTGAAGGAGCGGGAGGAATCTACAATGAGCAGTTCTTC. This translates into CSVEGAGGIYNEQFF.

This sequence joins TRBV28 and TRBJ2-7; weak D call: TRBD2 (6 bases). Germline V gene lookup returns CDR1 MDHEN and CDR2 SYDVKM. Trimming stripped 6 bases from V and 5 bases from J, with 17 bases between. CDR3 length: 14 amino acids. The CDR3, as DNA: TGTGCCAGCAGCTGGGGCGGGGCTATCCACGAGCAGTACTTC. As protein: CASSWGGAIHEQYF.

CDR3 sequence: CASSWAGGGETQYF. As DNA, the CDR3 is TGTGCCAGCAGTTGGGCGGGAGGTGGAGAGACCCAGTACTTC. V is TRBV27 and J is TRBJ2-5; TRBD2 matches 8 bases. CDR1 and CDR2 from the germline V gene are MNHEY and SMNVEV (reference sequence). With 4 bases clipped from V and 4 bases from J, the junction kept 5 bases outside the gene matches. CDR3 length equals 14 residues.